The following is a TCR beta chain sequence with its context. Antigen unknown. The PCR had 60 Vbeta and 13 Jbeta primers. The table came from immunoSEQ multiplex PCR; TCRdb's copy has only in-frame clones and leaves some out. Of roughly 120,000 clones listed, over 60% are singletons. The source of the sample is a study of cytomegalovirus exposure and HLA in healthy donors. Notes on the study in general: Researchers reported in a later analysis that a missense DCLRE1C variant was tied to TCR beta V- and J-gene trimming. The authors assumed roughly uniform sequencing depth across donors for presence/absence analyses. When a later analysis was performed, an Asian-associated ancestry cluster reportedly had fewer N-insertions than the 666-donor mean. Generally TCR sequences proved uncommon, though certain public TCRs appeared in numerous donors.

The V gene lost 2 bases and the J gene lost 5 bases, with 12 bases spanning the gap. The CDR3 is 14 residues long. Germline values: CDR1 SSHAT, CDR2 FNYEAQ (reference sequence). The TCR sequence derives from a human donor in good health. The genes are TRBV7-7 and TRBJ2-5; a possible D gene is TRBD2 (5 bases). The sample taken for sequencing was PBMCs. Here the CDR3 DNA reads TGTGCCAGCAGCTTAAATCCAAGAGGGGAGACCCAGTACTTC. It translates to CASSLNPRGETQYF.